Listed here is a single TCR beta chain. Across over 20 US areas, participants ranged in age from 18 to 89 years. Cohort placement rested on clinical history that participants reported themselves. This record comes from a study of blood T cell repertoires in COVID-19. Methods used by the authors: Nucleated cell counts were estimated from reference gene primer amplification. The repertoire was sequenced with immunoSEQ multiplex PCR; TCRdb's copy has only in-frame clones and lacks some. V and J calls and clone size follow that table, whereas D and trimming were derived from the DNA. This sample carries under 350,000 clones, approximately 83% of them seen once, and the ten largest clones take about 4.2%. CDR3 length: 17 residues. Per the germline V gene, CDR1 is SGHTA and CDR2 is FQGNSA. Trimming stripped 1 base from V and 1 base from J, with 16 bases between.

The rearrangement uses TRBV7-2 and TRBJ1-1, with a possible D match to TRBD1 (5 bases). This receptor was identified in a woman between 40 and 55 years old with acute COVID-19. The sequenced sample was PBMCs or T cells enriched from blood (not recorded which). CDR3 sequence reads: CASSLVGTAGGNTEAFF. CDR3 DNA: TGTGCCAGCAGCTTAGTCGGGACCGCCGGGGGGAACACTGAAGCTTTCTTT.